The T cell receptor (beta chain) under discussion was sequenced for a study of spatial heterogeneity in lung cancer. TCRdb recomputed calls from the 5' RACE reads with MiXCR, one row per CDR3 protein. The repertoire holds 50,000 to 65,000 distinct CDR3 sequences, with about 8% as singletons. Per germline, CDR1 SGHAT and CDR2 FQNNGV. V lost 1 base, J lost 1 base, and 9 bases stayed unmatched. The CDR3 contains 18 residues. Documented time point: sample taken at primary tumor resection. Tumor, nontumor lung or frozen PBMC supplied whole RNA that was sequenced unsorted. The clonotype originates from a female donor with early-stage non-small cell lung cancer. The material sequenced was PBMCs, taken at surgery. V usage is TRBV11-2 and J usage is TRBJ2-4; 8 bases agree with TRBD1. CDR3 loop: CASSLGILRGQAKNIQYF. The CDR3 DNA sequence: TGTGCCAGCAGCTTAGGAATACTCAGGGGGCAGGCCAAAAACATTCAGTACTTC.